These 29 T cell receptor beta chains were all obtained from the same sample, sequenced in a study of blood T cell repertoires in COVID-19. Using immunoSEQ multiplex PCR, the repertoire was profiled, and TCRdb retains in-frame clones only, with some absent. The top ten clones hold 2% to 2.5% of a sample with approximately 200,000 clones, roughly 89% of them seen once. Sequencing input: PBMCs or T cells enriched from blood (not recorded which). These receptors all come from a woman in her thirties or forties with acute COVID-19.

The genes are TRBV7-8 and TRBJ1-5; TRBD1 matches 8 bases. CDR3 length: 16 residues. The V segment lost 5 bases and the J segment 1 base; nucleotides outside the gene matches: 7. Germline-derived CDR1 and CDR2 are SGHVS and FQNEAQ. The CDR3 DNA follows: TGTGCCAGCAGCCTCGGACAGGGACTAAGCAATCAGCCCCAGCATTTT. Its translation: CASSLGQGLSNQPQHF.

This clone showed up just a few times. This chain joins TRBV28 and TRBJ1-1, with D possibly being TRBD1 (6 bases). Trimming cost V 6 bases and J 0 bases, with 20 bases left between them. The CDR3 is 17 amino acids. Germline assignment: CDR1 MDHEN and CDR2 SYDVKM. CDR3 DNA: TGTGCCAGCAGCCCCCCGACGCAACAGGGTCTGAACACTGAAGCTTTCTTT. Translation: CASSPPTQQGLNTEAFF.

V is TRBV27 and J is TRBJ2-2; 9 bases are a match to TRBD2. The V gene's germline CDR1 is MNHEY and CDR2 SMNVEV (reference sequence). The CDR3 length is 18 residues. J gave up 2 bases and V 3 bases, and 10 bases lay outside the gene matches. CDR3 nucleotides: TGTGCCAGCAGTTTGTGGGGGCGCGGGGGGGCCAACACCGGGGAGCTGTTTTTT. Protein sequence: CASSLWGRGGANTGELFF.

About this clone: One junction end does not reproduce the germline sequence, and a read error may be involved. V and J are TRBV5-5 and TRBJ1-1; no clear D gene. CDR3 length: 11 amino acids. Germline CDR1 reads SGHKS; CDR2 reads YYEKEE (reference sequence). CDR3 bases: TGTGCCAGCAGCTTGAACACGGAAGCTTTCTTT. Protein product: CASSLNTEAFF.

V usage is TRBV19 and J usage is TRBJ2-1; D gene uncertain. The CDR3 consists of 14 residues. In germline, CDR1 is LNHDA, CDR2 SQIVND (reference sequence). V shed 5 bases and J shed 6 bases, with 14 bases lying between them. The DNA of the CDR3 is TGTGCCAGTAGTTTTGCGATCTCGGGCAATGAGCAGTTCTTC. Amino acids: CASSFAISGNEQFF.

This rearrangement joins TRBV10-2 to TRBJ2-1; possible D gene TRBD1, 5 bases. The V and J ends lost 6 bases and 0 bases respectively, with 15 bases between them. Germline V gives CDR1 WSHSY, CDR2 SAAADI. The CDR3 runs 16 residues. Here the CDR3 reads CASSSPGHFSYNEQFF. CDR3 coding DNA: TGCGCCAGCAGCTCACCTGGACATTTCTCCTACAATGAGCAGTTCTTC.

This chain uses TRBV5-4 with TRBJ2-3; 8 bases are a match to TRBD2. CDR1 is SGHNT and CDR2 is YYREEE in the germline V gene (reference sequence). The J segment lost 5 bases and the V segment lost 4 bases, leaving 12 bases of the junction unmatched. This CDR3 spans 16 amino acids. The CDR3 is CASSRGGKGSGDTQYF. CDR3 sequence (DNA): TGTGCCAGCAGCCGGGGGGGGAAAGGGAGCGGAGATACGCAGTATTTT.

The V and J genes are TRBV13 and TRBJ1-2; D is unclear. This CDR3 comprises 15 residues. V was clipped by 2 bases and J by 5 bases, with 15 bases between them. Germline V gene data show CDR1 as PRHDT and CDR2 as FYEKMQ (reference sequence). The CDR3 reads CASSLRGYSFYGYTF. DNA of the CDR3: TGTGCCAGCAGCTTACGAGGGTACAGCTTTTATGGCTACACCTTC.

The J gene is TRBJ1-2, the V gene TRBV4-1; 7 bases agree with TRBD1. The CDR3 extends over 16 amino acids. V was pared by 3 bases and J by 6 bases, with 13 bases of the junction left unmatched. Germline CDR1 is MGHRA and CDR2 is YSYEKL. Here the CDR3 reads CASSQTGQEYIHGYTF. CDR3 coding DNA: TGCGCCAGCAGCCAGACAGGACAGGAATATATCCATGGCTACACCTTC.

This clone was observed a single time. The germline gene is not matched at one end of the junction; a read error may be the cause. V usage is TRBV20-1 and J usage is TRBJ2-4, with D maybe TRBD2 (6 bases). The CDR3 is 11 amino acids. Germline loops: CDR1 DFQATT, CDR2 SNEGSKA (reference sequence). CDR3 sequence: CSARSQSSAGF. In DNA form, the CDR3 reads TGCAGTGCTAGGTCGCAGTCATCTGCGGGATTC.

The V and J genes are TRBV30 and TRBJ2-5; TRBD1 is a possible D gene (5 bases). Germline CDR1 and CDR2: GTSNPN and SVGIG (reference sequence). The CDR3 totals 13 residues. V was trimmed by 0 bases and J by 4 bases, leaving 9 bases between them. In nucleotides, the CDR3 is TGTGCCTGGAGTGTGGGGCAGCCAGAGACCCAGTACTTC. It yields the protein CAWSVGQPETQYF.

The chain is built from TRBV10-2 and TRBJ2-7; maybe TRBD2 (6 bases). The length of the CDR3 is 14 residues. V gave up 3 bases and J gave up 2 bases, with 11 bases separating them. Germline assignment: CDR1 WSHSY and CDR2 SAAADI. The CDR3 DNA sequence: TGCGCCAGCAGTGATTGGTCGGGAGCCTACGAGCAGTACTTC. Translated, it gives CASSDWSGAYEQYF.

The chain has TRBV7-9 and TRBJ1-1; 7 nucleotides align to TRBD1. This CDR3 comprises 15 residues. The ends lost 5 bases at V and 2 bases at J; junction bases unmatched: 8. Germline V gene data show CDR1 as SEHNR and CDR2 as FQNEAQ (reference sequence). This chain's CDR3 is CASSLEGQSNTEAFF. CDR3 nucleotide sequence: TGTGCCAGCAGCCTTGAGGGACAGTCCAACACTGAAGCTTTCTTT. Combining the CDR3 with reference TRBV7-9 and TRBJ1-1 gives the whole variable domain DTGVSQNPRHKITKRGQNVTFRCDPISEHNRLYWYRQTLGQGPEFLTYFQNEAQLEKSRLLSDRFSAERPKGSFSTLEIQRTEQGDSAMYLCASSLEGQSNTEAFFGQGTRLTVV.

The CDR3 DNA reads as TGCGCCAGCAACGACCTAGCGGGAGACGAGCAGTACTTC. This gives the protein CASNDLAGDEQYF. The rearrangement uses TRBV5-1 and TRBJ2-7; 10 bases are shared with TRBD2. This CDR3 spans 13 amino acids. CDR1 is SGHRS, CDR2 YFSETQ, per germline. Losses at the gene ends were 6 bases for V and 5 bases for J; bases not matched to a gene: 5.

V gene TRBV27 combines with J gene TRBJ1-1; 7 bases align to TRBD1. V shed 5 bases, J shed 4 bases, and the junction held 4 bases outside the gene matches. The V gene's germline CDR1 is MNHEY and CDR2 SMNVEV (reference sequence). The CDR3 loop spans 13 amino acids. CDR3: CASSQGVGTEAFF. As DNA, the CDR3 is TGTGCCAGCAGTCAGGGGGTCGGCACTGAAGCTTTCTTT.

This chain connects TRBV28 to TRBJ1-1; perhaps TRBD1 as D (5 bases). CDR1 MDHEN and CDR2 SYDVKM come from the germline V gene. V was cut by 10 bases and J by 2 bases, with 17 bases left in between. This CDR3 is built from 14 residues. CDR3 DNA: TGTGCCACGGGAGGACATCCTTTAAACACTGAAGCTTTCTTT. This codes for CATGGHPLNTEAFF.

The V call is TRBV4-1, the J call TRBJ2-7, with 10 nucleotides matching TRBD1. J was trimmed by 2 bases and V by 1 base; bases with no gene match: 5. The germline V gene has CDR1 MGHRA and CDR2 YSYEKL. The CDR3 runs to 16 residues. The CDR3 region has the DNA TGCGCCAGCAGCCAAGGTTGGACAGGGGGGACCTACGAGCAGTACTTC. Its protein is CASSQGWTGGTYEQYF.

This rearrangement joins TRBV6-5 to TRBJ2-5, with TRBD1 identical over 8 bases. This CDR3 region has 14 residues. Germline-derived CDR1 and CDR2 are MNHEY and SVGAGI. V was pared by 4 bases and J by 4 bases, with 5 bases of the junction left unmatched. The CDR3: CASSSRTGSETQYF. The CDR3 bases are TGTGCCAGCAGTTCAAGGACAGGGTCAGAGACCCAGTACTTC.

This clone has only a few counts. The CDR3 nucleotides read TGTGCCAGCAGCCCTACTAGACTAAATCGGGCAAGCACTGAAGCTTTCTTT. The encoded protein is CASSPTRLNRASTEAFF. This chain links TRBV14 with TRBJ1-1; D remains unclear. The CDR3 has 17 amino acids. V was pared by 4 bases and J by 4 bases, with 22 bases between. CDR1 and CDR2 (germline): SGHDN, FVKESK. Combining the CDR3 with reference TRBV14 and TRBJ1-1 gives the whole variable domain EAGVTQFPSHSVIEKGQTVTLRCDPISGHDNLYWYRRVMGKEIKFLLHFVKESKQDESGMPNNRFLAERTGGTYSTLKVQPAELEDSGVYFCASSPTRLNRASTEAFFGQGTRLTVV.

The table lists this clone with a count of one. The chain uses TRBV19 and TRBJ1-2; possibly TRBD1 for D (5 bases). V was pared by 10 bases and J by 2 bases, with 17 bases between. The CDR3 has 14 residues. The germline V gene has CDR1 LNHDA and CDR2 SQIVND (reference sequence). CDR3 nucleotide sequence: TGTGCCACGGGAGGGGCGGACGGGAACTATGGCTACACCTTC. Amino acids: CATGGADGNYGYTF.

CDR3 loop: CAWSYRGGEPQHF. The CDR3, as DNA: TGTGCCTGGAGTTACAGGGGAGGAGAGCCCCAGCATTTT. The gene calls are TRBV30 and TRBJ1-5; 7 bases are a match to TRBD1. V shed 2 bases and J 8 bases; nucleotides not matched to a gene: 6. This CDR3 is 13 amino acids long. Germline CDR1 is GTSNPN and CDR2 is SVGIG (reference sequence).

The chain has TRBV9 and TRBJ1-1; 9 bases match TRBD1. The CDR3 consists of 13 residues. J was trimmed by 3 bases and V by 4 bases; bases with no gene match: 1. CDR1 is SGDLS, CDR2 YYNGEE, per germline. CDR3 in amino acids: CASSWTGDTEAFF. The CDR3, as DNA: TGTGCCAGCAGCTGGACAGGGGACACTGAAGCTTTCTTT.

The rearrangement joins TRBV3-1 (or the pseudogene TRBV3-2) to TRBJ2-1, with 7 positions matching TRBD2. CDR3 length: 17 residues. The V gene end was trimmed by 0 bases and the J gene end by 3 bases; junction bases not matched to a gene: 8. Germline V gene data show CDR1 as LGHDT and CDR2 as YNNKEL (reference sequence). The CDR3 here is CASSQDRVAGVYNEQFF. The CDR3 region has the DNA TGTGCCAGCAGCCAAGATCGGGTAGCGGGCGTCTACAATGAGCAGTTCTTC.

CDR3 DNA: TGTGCCAGCAGACAGGGTTTTATTGAAGCTTTCTTT. Its protein is CASRQGFIEAFF. The chain is built from TRBV6-5 and TRBJ1-1; weak D call: TRBD1 (6 bases). Germline V CDR1 and CDR2: MNHEY, SVGAGI. This CDR3 is built from 12 residues. Trimming removed 6 bases at V and 7 bases at J, with 12 bases between.

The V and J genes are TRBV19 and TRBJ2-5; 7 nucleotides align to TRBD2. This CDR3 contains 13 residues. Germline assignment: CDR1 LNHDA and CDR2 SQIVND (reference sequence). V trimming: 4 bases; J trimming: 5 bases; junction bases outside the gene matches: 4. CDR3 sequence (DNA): TGTGCCAGTAGTAAGGAGGGAGGGGAGACCCAGTACTTC. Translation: CASSKEGGETQYF.

The CDR3 region has the DNA TGTGCCAGCAGCCAAGTCCCGACTGAAGCTTTCTTT. Protein sequence: CASSQVPTEAFF. The chain recombines TRBV3-1 (or the pseudogene TRBV3-2) with TRBJ1-1, with D hard to call. This CDR3 is built from 12 residues. Trimming shortened V by 1 base and J by 5 bases, and 5 bases separated the two germline ends. Germline CDR1 reads LGHDT; CDR2 reads YNNKEL (reference sequence).

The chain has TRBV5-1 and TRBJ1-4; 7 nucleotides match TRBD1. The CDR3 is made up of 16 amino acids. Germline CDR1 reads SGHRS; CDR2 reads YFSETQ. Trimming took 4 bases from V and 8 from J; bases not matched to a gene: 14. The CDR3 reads CASSELTGAMGEKLFF. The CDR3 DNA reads TGCGCCAGCAGCGAACTTACAGGGGCCATGGGGGAAAAACTGTTTTTT.

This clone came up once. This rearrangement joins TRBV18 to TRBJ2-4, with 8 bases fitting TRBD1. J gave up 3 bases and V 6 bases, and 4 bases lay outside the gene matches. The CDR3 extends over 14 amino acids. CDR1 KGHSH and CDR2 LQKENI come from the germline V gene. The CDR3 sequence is CASSRDRLKNIQYF. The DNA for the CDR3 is TGTGCCAGCTCTCGGGACAGGCTCAAAAACATTCAGTACTTC.

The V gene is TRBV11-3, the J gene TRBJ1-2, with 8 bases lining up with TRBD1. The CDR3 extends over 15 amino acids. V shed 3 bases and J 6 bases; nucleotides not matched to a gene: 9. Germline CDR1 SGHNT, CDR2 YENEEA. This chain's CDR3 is CASSLKGQGLHGYTF. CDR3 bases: TGTGCCAGCAGCTTGAAAGGACAGGGTTTACATGGCTACACCTTC.